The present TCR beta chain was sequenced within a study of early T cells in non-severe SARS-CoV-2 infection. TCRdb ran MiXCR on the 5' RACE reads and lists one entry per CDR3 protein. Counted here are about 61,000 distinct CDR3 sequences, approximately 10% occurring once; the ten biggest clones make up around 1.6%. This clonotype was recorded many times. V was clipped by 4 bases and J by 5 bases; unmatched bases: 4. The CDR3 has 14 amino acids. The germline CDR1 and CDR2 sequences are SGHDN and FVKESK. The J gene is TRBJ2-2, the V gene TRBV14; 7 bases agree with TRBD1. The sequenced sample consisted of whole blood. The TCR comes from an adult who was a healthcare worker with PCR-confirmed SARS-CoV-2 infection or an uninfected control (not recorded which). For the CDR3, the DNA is TGTGCCAGCAGCCCCCGACAGGGAACCGGGGAGCTGTTTTTT. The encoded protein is CASSPRQGTGELFF.